This T cell receptor beta chain was found in a study of CD8+CD57+ T cells in acquired aplastic anemia. Across the whole study: Isolated CD4+ and CD8+ cells, once sorted, yielded DNA averaging about 3.4 ug.

Selection for sequencing was limited to patients who had shown CD8+CD57+ cell expansion by flow cytometry. The patients all had a severe acquired aplastic anemia diagnosis. Therapy had not been given to patients before blood sampling. Genomic DNA constituted the template upon which TCR beta VDJ and CDR3 profiling was performed. From the reads, TCRdb called clonotypes with MiXCR, one entry per CDR3 protein. The sample comprises roughly 290,000 distinct CDR3 sequences, approximately 60% of which are singletons, and roughly 1.2% rests with the top ten. V was trimmed by 0 bases and J by 3 bases, leaving 9 bases between them. Germline CDR1 DFQATT, CDR2 SNEGSKA (reference sequence). The CDR3 sequence is 13 residues long. Findings and limits, study-wide: Patients and controls were found to share twenty-nine CD8+ CDR3 sequences.

As regards this clonotype: Its antigen is still unknown.

The material sequenced was sorted CD4+, CD8+, or CD8+CD57+ T cells (not recorded which) from PBMCs. The clonotype originates from a human donor with aplastic anemia. The chain joins TRBV20-1 to TRBJ2-7; D remains unclear. Here the CDR3 reads CSARDGQLYEQYF. CDR3 coding DNA: TGCAGTGCTAGAGATGGGCAGCTCTACGAGCAGTACTTC.